One and the same sample provided the 31 T cell receptor beta chains below, sequenced in a study of T cell responses to AZD1222 COVID-19 vaccine. Clones were sequenced by immunoSEQ multiplex PCR, and TCRdb holds only the in-frame ones, with some missing. The sample carries 130,000 or so clones, approximately 91% recorded once. Sample: peripheral blood, taken on day 0 of AZD1222 vaccination. These receptors all stem from an adult in good health.

The chain links TRBV6-5 to TRBJ1-1, with TRBD1 matching 7 bases. V lost 7 bases, J lost 2 bases, and 10 bases stayed unmatched. CDR1 and CDR2 (germline): MNHEY, SVGAGI. The CDR3 spans 15 residues. The DNA for the CDR3 is TGTGCCAGCACCAGGGGGACTCGGGGCAACACTGAAGCTTTCTTT. The encoded protein is CASTRGTRGNTEAFF.

The V call is TRBV5-5, the J call TRBJ1-5, with D possibly matching TRBD1 (6 bases). Between the trimmed V and J ends, which lost 0 bases and 0 bases, there was a span of 13 bases. This CDR3 is built from 17 residues. Germline V gene lookup returns CDR1 SGHKS and CDR2 YYEKEE (reference sequence). CDR3 bases: TGTGCCAGCAGCTTGGCAGGGGAGGGATATAGCAATCAGCCCCAGCATTTT. Protein: CASSLAGEGYSNQPQHF.

V is TRBV30 and J is TRBJ1-1, with D tentatively TRBD1 (6 bases). V shed 1 base and J shed 1 base, with 13 bases lying between them. The CDR3 has 15 residues. Looked up from germline, CDR1 is GTSNPN and CDR2 is SVGIG (reference sequence). CDR3 loop: CAWSGTDRWNTEAFF. For the CDR3, the DNA is TGTGCCTGGAGTGGAACGGACAGATGGAACACTGAAGCTTTCTTT.

The CDR3, as DNA: TGTGCCAGCAGTGGGGACAGGGATTACAATGAGCAGTTCTTC. Protein product: CASSGDRDYNEQFF. This chain connects TRBV25-1 to TRBJ2-1, with 9 nucleotides matching TRBD1. Germline-derived CDR1 and CDR2 are MGHDK and SYGVNS. V lost 4 bases, J lost 4 bases, and 2 bases stayed unmatched. The CDR3 has 14 amino acids.

The J gene is TRBJ2-7, the V gene TRBV15, with a tentative D call TRBD1 (7 bases). Per germline, CDR1 LNHNV and CDR2 YYDKDF (reference sequence). This CDR3 has 15 residues. V lost 5 bases to trimming and J lost 2 bases, with 16 bases between them. In nucleotides, the CDR3 is TGTGCCACCAGCGGGGGGACAGCGCAAACCTACGAGCAGTACTTC. Its translation: CATSGGTAQTYEQYF. The variable domain in full, with the rest retrieved from reference TRBV15 and TRBJ2-7, is DAMVIQNPRYQVTQFGKPVTLSCSQTLNHNVMYWYQQKSSQAPKLLFHYYDKDFNNEADTPDNFQSRRPNTSFCFLDIRSPGLGDTAMYLCATSGGTAQTYEQYFGPGTRLTVT.

V is TRBV5-1 and J is TRBJ1-6; unclear D gene. CDR1 is SGHRS and CDR2 is YFSETQ in the germline V gene. Trimming pared 0 bases from V and 0 bases from J, leaving 4 bases between. The CDR3 runs 15 residues. CDR3 DNA sequence: TGCGCCAGCAGCTTGGTTAGCTCCTATAATTCACCCCTCCACTTT. Residues: CASSLVSSYNSPLHF.

The V and J genes are TRBV19 and TRBJ2-3; 12 nucleotides line up with TRBD2. CDR3 length: 15 amino acids. V lost 8 bases and J lost 2; bases outside the gene matches: 5. Germline V CDR1 and CDR2: LNHDA, SQIVND (reference sequence). The CDR3 region has the DNA TGTGCCAGTGCCGGACTAGCGGGGAACACAGATACGCAGTATTTT. Amino acids: CASAGLAGNTDTQYF.

The chain links TRBV12-3 or TRBV12-4 to TRBJ1-2; maybe TRBD1 (5 bases). There are 13 residues in the CDR3. Deletions cut 3 bases from V and 4 bases from J, with 9 bases between. CDR3 residues: CASSFYRGYGYTF. The CDR3 coding sequence is TGTGCCAGCAGTTTTTATAGGGGCTATGGCTACACCTTC.

The chain joins TRBV3-1 (or the pseudogene TRBV3-2) to TRBJ2-2; D unclear. V shed 3 bases and J shed 6 bases, with 5 bases lying between them. Germline assignment: CDR1 LGHDT and CDR2 YNNKEL (reference sequence). The CDR3 has 12 residues. In nucleotides, the CDR3 is TGTGCCAGCAGCCATTTCCCCGGGGAGCTGTTTTTT. This encodes CASSHFPGELFF.

This chain links TRBV11-2 with TRBJ2-7; TRBD2 matches 7 bases. The V and J ends lost 3 bases and 2 bases, in that order; junction bases with no gene match: 4. This CDR3 region has 14 residues. Germline V gene data show CDR1 as SGHAT and CDR2 as FQNNGV. The CDR3 sequence: CASSFQRGTYEQYF. CDR3 DNA: TGTGCCAGCAGCTTTCAGCGGGGAACCTACGAGCAGTACTTC.

This rearrangement joins TRBV2 to TRBJ1-1; no clear D. Germline values: CDR1 SNHLY, CDR2 FYNNEI. This CDR3 spans 11 amino acids. Trimming left V 6 bases short and J 3 bases short, with 5 bases between. The CDR3 DNA sequence: TGTGCCAGCAGGAGGGACACTGAAGCTTTCTTT. This sequence encodes CASRRDTEAFF.

The V call is TRBV30, the J call TRBJ2-7, with D perhaps given as TRBD1 or TRBD2 (5 bases each). Germline assignment: CDR1 GTSNPN and CDR2 SVGIG (reference sequence). V lost 8 bases to trimming and J lost 4 bases, with 18 bases between them. The length of the CDR3 is 13 residues. CDR3 DNA: TGTGCCACCGAGGGACGGGGAGATTACGAGCAGTACTTC. Its translation is CATEGRGDYEQYF.

The chain combines TRBV18 with TRBJ2-5; no definite D call. This CDR3 spans 20 amino acids. The V end lost 2 bases, the J end lost 5 bases, and 30 bases lay between the germline ends. Germline CDR1 and CDR2: KGHSH and LQKENI. The DNA of the CDR3 is TGTGCCAGCTCACCATTCATCGTCAACGGAAGAAAGGAATTTTTGGAGACCCAGTACTTC. Translated: CASSPFIVNGRKEFLETQYF.

The chain carries TRBV7-9 and TRBJ1-1; D unclear. Trimming stripped 5 bases from V and 2 bases from J, with 15 bases between. This CDR3 region has 15 residues. From germline, CDR1 is SEHNR and CDR2 FQNEAQ (reference sequence). CDR3 amino acids: CASSPVRGKNTEAFF. The CDR3, as DNA: TGTGCCAGCAGCCCGGTCCGGGGAAAAAACACTGAAGCTTTCTTT.

The chain is built from TRBV7-9 and TRBJ1-1; D gene unclear. The CDR3 extends over 13 amino acids. Germline CDR1 and CDR2: SEHNR and FQNEAQ (reference sequence). Trimming stripped 3 bases from V and 4 bases from J, with 9 bases between. The CDR3 nucleotides read TGTGCCAGCAGCTTGTCGGGTTCCACTGAAGCTTTCTTT. Amino acid sequence: CASSLSGSTEAFF.

Details on this clone: The same CDR3 also results from other DNA sequences found in this sample. The chain is built from TRBV5-1 and TRBJ1-1, with D tentatively TRBD1 (5 bases). Germline V lookup: CDR1 SGHRS, CDR2 YFSETQ. With 4 bases removed from V and 1 base from J, the gap between germline ends came to 11 bases. The CDR3 has 14 amino acids. Here the CDR3 reads CASSLGAANTEAFF. The CDR3 DNA is TGCGCCAGCAGCCTTGGGGCGGCGAACACTGAAGCTTTCTTT.

The V and J genes are TRBV5-1 and TRBJ1-1; D is unresolved. CDR1 is SGHRS, CDR2 YFSETQ, per germline. The CDR3 contains 15 residues. Trimming took 1 base from V and 1 from J, leaving 11 bases between them. For the CDR3, the DNA is TGCGCCAGCAGCTTGTTACCCCAGGCGAACACTGAAGCTTTCTTT. Residues: CASSLLPQANTEAFF.

The chain couples TRBV3-1 (or the pseudogene TRBV3-2) to TRBJ1-3, with 9 bases matching TRBD1. The CDR3 spans 14 residues. The junction had 1 base not matched to a gene; V was cut back by 3 bases and J by 4 bases. CDR1 is LGHDT and CDR2 is YNNKEL in the germline V gene (reference sequence). The CDR3 loop reads CASSHGTGGNTIYF. Written as DNA, the CDR3 is TGTGCCAGCAGCCACGGGACAGGGGGAAACACCATATATTTT.

This sequence joins TRBV7-2 and TRBJ1-5; D might be TRBD1 (6 bases). Deletions cut 3 bases from V and 7 bases from J, with 13 bases between. Germline V gene data show CDR1 as SGHTA and CDR2 as FQGNSA. The CDR3 extends over 14 amino acids. CDR3 sequence: CASSFHRVPQPQHF. The CDR3 bases are TGTGCCAGCAGCTTCCACAGGGTCCCCCAGCCCCAGCATTTT.

This clone was counted a few times. This rearrangement joins TRBV7-9 to TRBJ2-7, with TRBD1 identical over 7 bases. From germline, CDR1 is SEHNR and CDR2 FQNEAQ (reference sequence). The CDR3 spans 14 residues. V shed 5 bases, J shed 1 base, and the junction held 5 bases outside the gene matches. CDR3 sequence: CASSLTGVSYEQYF. The CDR3 DNA follows: TGTGCCAGCAGCCTTACAGGGGTATCCTACGAGCAGTACTTC.

The chain has TRBV6-5 and TRBJ1-1; D is unclear. V was cut by 2 bases and J by 11 bases, with 6 bases left in between. The germline V gene has CDR1 MNHEY and CDR2 SVGAGI. CDR3 length equals 10 residues. The CDR3, as DNA: TGTGCCAGCAGTTACCTGACCGCTTTCTTT. It encodes CASSYLTAFF.

Concerning this clone itself: Relative to the germline gene, one junction end is altered; a read error may explain this. CDR3 in DNA: TGTGCCATCAGTGACCTCTCCGTCGGGACAGCCCGAACCTTCTTC. It translates to CAISDLSVGTARTFF. The chain joins TRBV10-3 to TRBJ1-2; 7 nucleotides match TRBD1. Germline CDR1 and CDR2: ENHRY and SYGVKD. The CDR3 is made up of 15 amino acids.

The genes are TRBV6-5 and TRBJ2-1; the D is unclear. The CDR3 totals 12 residues. CDR1 and CDR2 from the germline V gene are MNHEY and SVGAGI. Trimming pared 6 bases from V and 8 bases from J, leaving 11 bases between. The chain's CDR3 is CASRAPDDEQFF. For the CDR3, the DNA is TGTGCCAGCAGGGCCCCGGACGATGAGCAGTTCTTC.

This rearrangement joins TRBV20-1 to TRBJ1-3, with 7 bases identical to TRBD1. CDR3 length: 15 residues. V dropped 3 bases and J dropped 2; count of bases not matched to a gene: 7. Germline V gene sequence: CDR1 DFQATT, CDR2 SNEGSKA (reference sequence). The CDR3 spells CSASGTERTGNTIYF. CDR3 DNA: TGCAGTGCTAGTGGGACAGAGAGAACTGGAAACACCATATATTTT.

The chain is built from TRBV5-4 and TRBJ2-7, with TRBD2 matching over 11 bases. The CDR3 contains 14 residues. Germline trimming cut 4 bases from V and 3 bases from J; bases unmatched to any gene: 3. Germline V gene sequence: CDR1 SGHNT, CDR2 YYREEE (reference sequence). The CDR3 DNA reads TGTGCCAGCAGCCTAGCGGGGGGCTACTACGAGCAGTACTTC. This codes for CASSLAGGYYEQYF.

The V gene is TRBV27, the J gene TRBJ1-2, with no clear D. This CDR3 is 15 amino acids long. Trimming took 5 bases from V and 4 from J, leaving 17 bases between them. The germline V gene has CDR1 MNHEY and CDR2 SMNVEV (reference sequence). CDR3 bases: TGTGCCAGCAGTCCTGACACCCTGCGAAGCTATGGCTACACCTTC. This encodes CASSPDTLRSYGYTF.

The chain uses TRBV6-5 and TRBJ1-1; D remains unclear. CDR1 MNHEY and CDR2 SVGAGI come from the germline V gene. The CDR3 consists of 14 residues. Trimming pared 6 bases from V and 1 base from J, leaving 12 bases between. CDR3 nucleotide sequence: TGTGCCAGCAGAACAGTGGCGGGGAACACTGAAGCTTTCTTT. It specifies CASRTVAGNTEAFF.

This chain links TRBV6-6 with TRBJ1-1; D not certain. Per the germline V gene, CDR1 is MNHNY and CDR2 is SVGAGI (reference sequence). CDR3 length equals 14 residues. V lost 8 bases, J lost 0 bases, and 13 bases lay in between. CDR3 region: CASGSGAMNTEAFF. CDR3 DNA: TGTGCCAGCGGGAGCGGAGCGATGAACACTGAAGCTTTCTTT.

V usage is TRBV5-4 and J usage is TRBJ2-7, with 9 bases fitting TRBD1. The CDR3 is 14 amino acids. Germline assignment: CDR1 SGHNT and CDR2 YYREEE (reference sequence). Trimming at V came to 5 bases and at J to 6 bases, leaving 9 bases not matched to a gene. CDR3 sequence reads: CASSYRQGVGEQYF. CDR3 nucleotides: TGTGCCAGCAGTTACAGACAGGGGGTCGGCGAGCAGTACTTC.

The sample holds a few counts of this clone. This chain links TRBV11-2 with TRBJ2-5; D ambiguous. CDR1 and CDR2 (germline): SGHAT, FQNNGV. The CDR3 length is 14 residues. Between the trimmed V and J ends, which lost 1 base and 8 bases, there was a span of 14 bases. CDR3 sequence (DNA): TGTGCCAGCAGCTTAGGTGCAACAGCTCGAACCCAGTACTTC. Encoded protein: CASSLGATARTQYF.

This chain's CDR3 is CSIRRGAAQQETQYF. The CDR3 DNA follows: TGCAGCATCCGGAGGGGAGCTGCCCAGCAAGAGACCCAGTACTTC. The chain uses TRBV29-1 and TRBJ2-5, with D perhaps TRBD2 (6 bases). The CDR3 extends over 15 amino acids. The V gene's germline CDR1 is SQVTM and CDR2 ANQGSEA. V shed 8 bases and J shed 2 bases, with 21 bases lying between them.